The 3 T cell receptor beta chains in this list originate from one sample, sequenced in a study of neurological immune-mediated disorders. TCRdb used MiXCR to reprocess the 5' RACE reads, holding one entry per CDR3 protein. Of roughly 71,000 distinct CDR3 sequences listed, less than 4% are singletons. Material for sequencing was PBMCs. The source is a man aged 25-40 years with multiple sclerosis.

This clonotype has ten or more counts. The chain has TRBV20-1 and TRBJ2-7; 8 bases align to TRBD1. Germline-derived CDR1 and CDR2 are DFQATT and SNEGSKA (reference sequence). Unmatched junction bases numbered 11, after V lost 0 bases and J lost 7 bases. CDR3 length: 15 residues. CDR3 in amino acids: CSARDPRQGLGEQYF. Here the CDR3 DNA reads TGCAGTGCTAGAGATCCGAGACAGGGGCTGGGGGAGCAGTACTTC.

Many counts were recorded for this clonotype. V is TRBV12-3 or TRBV12-4 and J is TRBJ2-3; the match to TRBD2 covers 11 bases. The CDR3 is made up of 16 amino acids. The trim removed 5 bases at V and 2 bases at J, leaving 6 bases unmatched. Here the CDR3 reads CASSPRLAGTTDTQYF. DNA of the CDR3: TGTGCCAGCAGTCCACGACTAGCGGGGACCACAGATACGCAGTATTTT.

This clonotype was recorded many times. The V and J genes are TRBV10-1 and TRBJ2-3; no firm D call. CDR1 and CDR2 from the germline V gene are WNHNN and SYGVQD (reference sequence). The germline V and J ends were trimmed by 4 bases and 3 bases, with 8 bases remaining between them. The CDR3 loop spans 13 amino acids. The CDR3 DNA reads as TGCGCCAGCAGTGTCGACTTGACAGATACGCAGTATTTT. Its protein is CASSVDLTDTQYF.